Included here is one TCR beta chain sequence, with context. This sample stems from a study of T cells expressing NK-cell markers. Germline V gives CDR1 KGHDR, CDR2 SFDVKD. The CDR3 length is 12 residues. Beta-chain TCR cDNA was generated via 5'RACE template switching with UMIs. TCRdb re-called the 5' RACE reads and shows each CDR3 protein once, DNA omitted. The sample has some 390,000 distinct CDR3 sequences. The clonotype comes from a woman aged 45 to 65 in good health. The rearrangement links TRBV24-1 to TRBJ2-3; the D call from TCRdb, TRBD1, cannot be confirmed without DNA. What was sequenced was blood T cells: a sorted CD56 or NKG2C T cell subset, CD4+ or CD8+ T cells, or bulk PBMC T cells (not recorded which). CDR3 protein: CATGAATDTQYF.